This is a list of T cell receptor beta chains from one sample in a study of blood T cell repertoires in COVID-19. Sequencing was performed with immunoSEQ multiplex PCR; in TCRdb, only in-frame clones are kept and a portion is missing. The sample holds around 93,000 clones, around 79% seen once. The source material was peripheral blood. Receptors originate from a woman over 75 with acute or convalescent COVID-19. Both conserved end residues are part of each CDR3. The D gene is left open where the match is weak. Where a row states a size, it is once, few, many or the class of an expanded clone; other rows omit it.

clone size	D gene	J gene	V gene	CDR3 DNA	CDR3 protein
once	-	TRBJ2-1	TRBV6-1	TGTGCCAGCAGTGAGGCGGGAAGGTCCTACAATGAGCAGTTCTTC	CASSEAGRSYNEQFF
-	-	TRBJ1-2	TRBV5-6	TGTGCCAGCAGTCACGGCTATGGCTACACCTTC	CASSHGYGYTF
-	-	TRBJ1-4	TRBV7-8	TGTGCCAGCAGCTTAGCGGCAGGCCGTAATGAAAAACTGTTTTTT	CASSLAAGRNEKLFF
once	TRBD1	TRBJ2-7	TRBV18	TGTGCCAGCTCACCGGGACAGGGGAACTCCTACGAGCAGTACTTC	CASSPGQGNSYEQYF
few	-	TRBJ1-2	TRBV14	TGTGCCAGCAGCCAAGATCTACTGACTTATGGCTACACCTTC	CASSQDLLTYGYTF
-	TRBD1	TRBJ2-1	TRBV11-3	TGTGCCAGCAGCTCGCTAGACAGGGGTGAGCAGTTCTTC	CASSSLDRGEQFF
-	TRBD2	TRBJ2-3	TRBV12-5	TGTGCTAGTGGTTTGATACTAGCGGGAGGTGCAGATACGCAGTATTTT	CASGLILAGGADTQYF
-	TRBD2	TRBJ2-3	TRBV7-2	TGTGCCAGCAGCCCACCGACTAGCAGAGATACGCAGTATTTT	CASSPPTSRDTQYF
-	TRBD2	TRBJ2-5	TRBV5-8	TGTGCCAGCAGCGTGGTGGAAGGCACGGGGGGGACCCAGTACTTC	CASSVVEGTGGTQYF
-	-	TRBJ1-1	TRBV18	TGTGCCAGCTCCCCTGGACTGGATGAAGCTTTCTTT	CASSPGLDEAFF
-	TRBD1	TRBJ1-5	TRBV4-3	TGCGCCAGCAGCCAAGGTGCCACAGGGGTCACGAAAATTGATCAGCCCCAGCATTTT	CASSQGATGVTKIDQPQHF
-	TRBD1	TRBJ1-4	TRBV18	TGTGCCAGCTCACCAACGGGACAGGGGGCCCGAATTGCAACTAATGAAAAACTGTTTTTT	CASSPTGQGARIATNEKLFF
-	TRBD2	TRBJ2-5	TRBV2	TGTGCCAGCAGTGAAGTGCCGGGAGGGGAGACCCAGTACTTC	CASSEVPGGETQYF
-	-	TRBJ2-5	TRBV7-2	TGTGCCAGCAGCTTGTGGTTGGGGCAATCGGAGACCCAGTACTTC	CASSLWLGQSETQYF
-	-	TRBJ2-3	TRBV19	TGTGCCAGTAGTAGCCAGGGCACAGATACGCAGTATTTT	CASSSQGTDTQYF
-	TRBD2	TRBJ2-3	TRBV5-1	TGCGCCAGCAGCCCCTCTAGGGCTAGCGGGAACACAGATACGCAGTATTTT	CASSPSRASGNTDTQYF
-	TRBD1	TRBJ1-2	TRBV29-1	TGCAGCGTTGACCGTAGAATGGGTCGGGACAGGGGAAGCTATGGCTACACCTTC	CSVDRRMGRDRGSYGYTF
-	-	TRBJ2-7	TRBV27	TGTGCCAGCAGTTTAGGAACAGGGCGAAGCTCCTACGAGCAGTACTTC	CASSLGTGRSSYEQYF
once	-	TRBJ1-2	TRBV7-8	TGTGCCAGCAGGCCCGGTGGGGACATTGGCTACACCTTC	CASRPGGDIGYTF
-	TRBD2	TRBJ2-5	TRBV5-4	TGTGCCAGCAGCTTGAAAGAACCGGGGGGGCCGGAGACCCAGTACTTC	CASSLKEPGGPETQYF